The TCR beta chain under discussion was sequenced for a study of T-cell reconstitution after alpha-beta-depleted transplantation in children. As to this clonotype: Its target is unknown.

Library preparation (for TCRbeta) was performed with unique molecular identifiers. Each CDR3 protein is one row after TCRdb ran MiXCR on the PCR reads. This table has a few hundred thousand distinct CDR3 sequences, approximately 42% appearing once. V shed 4 bases and J shed 1 base, with 11 bases lying between them. Germline CDR1 and CDR2: SGHRS and YFSETQ. This CDR3 is built from 14 residues. Study results and limitations: Reports say that about two months after transplant, the alpha-beta T cells came out of several hundred graft clones that had expanded.

The sequencing here drew on PBMCs, taken before TCRalphabeta/CD19-depleted stem cell transplant. The sequence was collected from a girl aged 2 to 9 with aplastic anemia, due to receive a stem cell transplant. The V and J genes are TRBV5-1 and TRBJ2-5, with a possible D match to TRBD1 (6 bases). As DNA, the CDR3 is TGCGCCAGCAGCGCCGGACAGAGCCAAGAGACCCAGTACTTC. Encoded protein: CASSAGQSQETQYF. Complete variable domain (other parts from reference TRBV5-1 and TRBJ2-5): KAGVTQTPRYLIKTRGQQVTLSCSPISGHRSVSWYQQTPGQGLQFLFEYFSETQRNKGNFPGRFSGRQFSNSRSEMNVSTLELGDSALYLCASSAGQSQETQYFGPGTRLLVL.